These 9 T cell receptor beta chains were sequenced from one sample in a study of blood T cell repertoires in COVID-19. Using immunoSEQ multiplex PCR, the repertoire was profiled, and TCRdb retains in-frame clones only, with some absent. The sample contains around 310,000 clones, 90% of which appear only once. Sequencing used peripheral blood. The receptors shown here come from a woman in her forties with COVID-19, enrolled during active disease.

This chain uses TRBV3-1 (or the pseudogene TRBV3-2) with TRBJ2-2; 12 bases are a match to TRBD2. Trimming removed 1 base from V and 6 bases from J; junction bases left unmatched: 3. The CDR3 consists of 16 residues. CDR1 and CDR2 (germline): LGHDT, YNNKEL (reference sequence). CDR3 region: CASSQGLAGDAGELFF. In nucleotides, the CDR3 is TGTGCCAGCAGCCAAGGACTAGCGGGAGATGCCGGGGAGCTGTTTTTT.

The chain couples TRBV9 to TRBJ1-2; D unresolved. This CDR3 is built from 16 residues. V was pared by 4 bases and J by 3 bases, with 19 bases between. CDR1 is SGDLS, CDR2 YYNGEE, per germline. The CDR3 DNA is TGTGCCAGCAGCCGCGGGTGGCGCGGAAGGGACTATGGCTACACCTTC. Translated, it gives CASSRGWRGRDYGYTF.

J is TRBJ1-3 and V is TRBV14; D gene ambiguous. Germline CDR1 is SGHDN and CDR2 is FVKESK. V lost 3 bases, J lost 4 bases, and 19 bases lay in between. CDR3 length: 17 residues. CDR3 residues: CASSHRLGVGDGNTIYF. The CDR3 DNA reads as TGTGCCAGCAGCCACCGGTTGGGCGTAGGCGACGGAAACACCATATATTTT.

The rearrangement joins TRBV19 to TRBJ1-1; a possible D gene is TRBD1 (5 bases). Germline-derived CDR1 and CDR2 are LNHDA and SQIVND (reference sequence). CDR3 length: 15 amino acids. The ends were cut back, 4 bases at V and 1 base at J, with 13 bases in the middle. The CDR3 here is CASSTVGGRNTEAFF. The CDR3, as DNA: TGTGCCAGTAGTACGGTGGGGGGGAGGAACACTGAAGCTTTCTTT.

This chain links TRBV19 with TRBJ1-2; tentative D call: TRBD1 (5 bases). V lost 6 bases to trimming and J lost 4 bases, with 12 bases between them. This CDR3 has 13 amino acids. CDR1 is LNHDA, CDR2 SQIVND, per germline (reference sequence). DNA of the CDR3: TGTGCCAGTAGGAAAACAGGATCCTATGGCTACACCTTC. It specifies CASRKTGSYGYTF.

As DNA, the CDR3 is TGTGCCAGCAGCCCGGGTGGGGCTACGCAGTATTTT. It translates to CASSPGGATQYF. The chain employs TRBV7-9 and TRBJ2-3, with D perhaps TRBD1 (5 bases). The V gene's germline CDR1 is SEHNR and CDR2 FQNEAQ (reference sequence). The CDR3 is 12 residues long. V was cut by 5 bases and J by 8 bases, with 11 bases left in between.

This sequence joins TRBV7-8 and TRBJ1-4; 10 bases are a match to TRBD1. Trimming took 5 bases from V and 5 from J; bases not matched to a gene: 2. This CDR3 comprises 14 residues. Germline values: CDR1 SGHVS, CDR2 FQNEAQ. CDR3 sequence reads: CASSRDRGNEKLFF. As DNA, the CDR3 is TGTGCCAGCAGCCGGGACAGGGGAAATGAAAAACTGTTTTTT.

The V call is TRBV7-8, the J call TRBJ2-7, with D perhaps matching TRBD2 (5 bases). The V end was cut by 4 bases, the J end by 3 bases, with 13 bases between. The CDR3 covers 14 residues. CDR1 is SGHVS and CDR2 is FQNEAQ in the germline V gene. The chain's CDR3 is CASSYLREGYEQYF. CDR3 DNA: TGTGCCAGCAGCTACCTACGTGAGGGCTACGAGCAGTACTTC. Full variable domain (missing parts from reference TRBV7-8 and TRBJ2-7): GAGVSQSPRYKVAKRGQDVALRCDPISGHVSLFWYQQALGQGPEFLTYFQNEAQLDKSGLPSDRFFAERPEGSVSTLKIQRTQQEDSAVYLCASSYLREGYEQYFGPGTRLTVT.

The rearrangement links TRBV4-2 to TRBJ2-3; possible D gene TRBD2, 5 bases. Deletions cut 0 bases from V and 2 bases from J, with 12 bases between. The CDR3 is 16 residues long. Germline assignment: CDR1 LGHNA and CDR2 YNFKEQ. CDR3 residues: CASSQDSGIDTDTQYF. CDR3 DNA sequence: TGTGCCAGCAGCCAAGATTCGGGGATAGACACAGATACGCAGTATTTT.